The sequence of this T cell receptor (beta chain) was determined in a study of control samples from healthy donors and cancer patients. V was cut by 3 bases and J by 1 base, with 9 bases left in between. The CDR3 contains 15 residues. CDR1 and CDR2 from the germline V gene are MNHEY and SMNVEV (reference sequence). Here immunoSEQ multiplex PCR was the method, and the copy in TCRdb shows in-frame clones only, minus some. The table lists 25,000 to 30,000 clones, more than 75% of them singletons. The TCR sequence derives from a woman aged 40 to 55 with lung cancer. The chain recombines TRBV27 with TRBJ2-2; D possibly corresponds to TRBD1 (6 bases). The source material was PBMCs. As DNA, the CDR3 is TGTGCCAGCAGTTTCCAGACAGGGAACACCGGGGAGCTGTTTTTT. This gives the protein CASSFQTGNTGELFF.